Below, 11 T cell receptor beta chains from the same sample are listed, as sequenced in a study of cytomegalovirus exposure and HLA in healthy donors. Use of 60 Vbeta and 13 Jbeta primers characterized the PCR. Data came from immunoSEQ multiplex PCR; TCRdb stores just in-frame clones and leaves some out. Among tens of thousands of clones listed, around three quarters were seen once. Material for sequencing was PBMCs. These TCRs come from a man under 40 in good health and CMV-seronegative.

This clone was counted between two and nine times. The chain combines TRBV11-2 with TRBJ1-1; D uncertain. The CDR3 runs 13 residues. CDR1 and CDR2 (germline): SGHAT, FQNNGV. The V end lost 7 bases, the J end lost 0 bases, and 9 bases lay between the germline ends. Here the CDR3 DNA reads TGTGCCAGCACAAGTCACTTGAACACTGAAGCTTTCTTT. Its translation: CASTSHLNTEAFF. Full variable domain (remainder filled in from reference TRBV11-2 and TRBJ1-1): EAGVAQSPRYKIIEKRQSVAFWCNPISGHATLYWYQQILGQGPKLLIQFQNNGVVDDSQLPKDRFSAERLKGVDSTLKIQPAKLEDSAVYLCASTSHLNTEAFFGQGTRLTVV.

The rearrangement joins TRBV5-1 to TRBJ1-2, with TRBD1 matching over 7 bases. This CDR3 comprises 18 residues. Trimming removed 3 bases from V and 2 bases from J; junction bases left unmatched: 16. Germline V gene data show CDR1 as SGHRS and CDR2 as YFSETQ. The CDR3 DNA sequence: TGCGCCAGCAGCTCCCACGAAGTGGACAGGCCAACAAACTATGGCTACACCTTC. Translating it yields CASSSHEVDRPTNYGYTF.

V is TRBV7-9 and J is TRBJ1-1, with D perhaps matching TRBD1 (6 bases). The length of the CDR3 is 15 residues. Germline values: CDR1 SEHNR, CDR2 FQNEAQ (reference sequence). V lost 0 bases, J lost 0 bases, and 8 bases lay in between. CDR3 bases: TGTGCCAGCAGCTTAGCGGGGGCAGTGAACACTGAAGCTTTCTTT. Its translation is CASSLAGAVNTEAFF.

In this sample, this clone turned up a few times. This chain connects TRBV5-1 to TRBJ2-7; 7 bases fit TRBD2. CDR1 is SGHRS, CDR2 YFSETQ, per germline. Germline trimming cut 4 bases from V and 7 bases from J; bases unmatched to any gene: 8. This CDR3 has 13 residues. The CDR3 is CASSTEAAGEQYV. The CDR3 coding sequence is TGCGCCAGCAGCACCGAGGCAGCGGGGGAGCAGTACGTC.

For the CDR3, the DNA is TGTGCCAGCAGTTACGGGACAGGATGCATCTACACCTTC. The encoded protein is CASSYGTGCIYTF. The chain employs TRBV6-6 and TRBJ1-2; 8 nucleotides align to TRBD1. This CDR3 spans 13 amino acids. V lost 2 bases and J lost 10; bases outside the gene matches: 6. The germline V gene encodes CDR1 MNHNY and CDR2 SVGAGI (reference sequence).

This chain joins TRBV6-1 and TRBJ2-7; 12 nucleotides match TRBD2. V shed 6 bases, J shed 2 bases, and the junction held 2 bases outside the gene matches. The CDR3 totals 14 residues. Germline V gene sequence: CDR1 MNHNS, CDR2 SASEGT. DNA of the CDR3: TGTGCCAGCAGCCTAGCGGGAGGGACCTACGAGCAGTACGTC. This sequence encodes CASSLAGGTYEQYV.

The rearrangement uses TRBV6-1 and TRBJ2-5; 11 bases line up with TRBD2. The germline CDR1 and CDR2 sequences are MNHNS and SASEGT. The CDR3 totals 15 residues. V shed 6 bases and J 0 bases; nucleotides not matched to a gene: 3. The DNA for the CDR3 is TGTGCCAGCAGGGGGACTAGCGGAGACCAAGAGACCCAGTACTTC. Translated: CASRGTSGDQETQYF.

This clone was detected only a few times. V gene TRBV5-1 combines with J gene TRBJ2-3; the match to TRBD2 covers 12 bases. The germline V gene has CDR1 SGHRS and CDR2 YFSETQ. The junction had 18 bases not matched to a gene; V was cut back by 4 bases and J by 6 bases. The CDR3 runs to 19 residues. The CDR3 reads CASSPGTSGHSLPSDTQYF. CDR3 DNA sequence: TGCGCCAGCAGCCCCGGGACTAGCGGGCACAGCCTTCCTTCCGATACGCAGTATTTT.

The J gene is TRBJ1-1, the V gene TRBV7-6; D is unresolved. The CDR3 length is 15 residues. Germline loops: CDR1 SGHVS, CDR2 FNYEAQ. Trimming removed 1 base from V and 6 bases from J, with 15 bases in between. The CDR3 DNA is TGTGCCAGCAGCTTAGTGAACGGCTCGAGGGCTGAAGCTTTCTTT. It translates to CASSLVNGSRAEAFF.

The chain combines TRBV4-3 with TRBJ1-4, with no clear D. CDR1 and CDR2 (germline): LGHNA, YSLEER. V lost 3 bases and J 3 bases, leaving 11 bases between the germline ends. This CDR3 has 15 residues. DNA for the CDR3: TGCGCCAGCAGCCAGGAGGATTATGCTAATGAAAAACTGTTTTTT. Translated, it gives CASSQEDYANEKLFF.

The rearrangement links TRBV5-6 to TRBJ2-1, with TRBD1 as a possible D gene (5 bases). This CDR3 region has 13 residues. Trimming cost V 3 bases and J 5 bases, with 9 bases left between them. CDR1 and CDR2 from the germline V gene are SGHDT and YYEEEE. CDR3 bases: TGTGCCAGCAGCTCCGACAGAAACAATGAGCAGTTCTTC. Translating it yields CASSSDRNNEQFF.